What follows are 15 T cell receptor beta chains derived from one specimen sequenced in a study of response to subunit inactivated influenza vaccine. TCRdb re-analysed the RT-PCR reads in MiXCR, keeping a single row per CDR3 protein. In the table there are about 520,000 distinct CDR3 sequences, around 7.7% of which are singletons. The sequencing used PBMCs from blood, collected around 25 months after vaccination. Receptors were obtained from a man aged 50 to 69 who received an inactivated influenza vaccine.

This clonotype was seen a handful of times. V is TRBV10-3 and J is TRBJ1-4; possible D gene TRBD1, 5 bases. The CDR3 loop spans 15 amino acids. CDR1 is ENHRY, CDR2 SYGVKD, per germline. Between the trimmed V and J ends, which lost 2 bases and 3 bases, there was a span of 10 bases. CDR3 protein: CAISEEGSSNEKLFF. CDR3 bases: TGTGCCATCAGTGAGGAGGGGTCTTCTAATGAAAAACTGTTTTTT.

This clonotype has a handful of counts. The V call is TRBV7-2, the J call TRBJ2-7, with 9 positions matching TRBD2. After removal of 5 bases from V and 0 bases from J, the junction contained 5 bases not matched to a gene. Per germline, CDR1 SGHTA and CDR2 FQGNSA. The CDR3 is made up of 15 amino acids. DNA of the CDR3: TGTGCCAGCAGCACTGCTAGCGGGGTCTCCTACGAGCAGTACTTC. It translates to CASSTASGVSYEQYF. Combining the CDR3 with reference TRBV7-2 and TRBJ2-7 gives the whole variable domain GAGVSQSPSNKVTEKGKDVELRCDPISGHTALYWYRQSLGQGLEFLIYFQGNSAPDKSGLPSDRFSAERTGGSVSTLTIQRTQQEDSAVYLCASSTASGVSYEQYFGPGTRLTVT.

In this sample, this clonotype turned up many times. The chain is built from TRBV28 and TRBJ1-5; D is perhaps TRBD1 (5 bases). V lost 3 bases, J lost 0 bases, and 9 bases lay in between. The CDR3 has 15 amino acids. Germline assignment: CDR1 MDHEN and CDR2 SYDVKM. The CDR3 DNA reads TGTGCCAGCAGTTTCGGCGACAGTAGCAATCAGCCCCAGCATTTT. Residues: CASSFGDSSNQPQHF.

The chain carries TRBV2 and TRBJ2-1; 7 bases match TRBD2. V shed 6 bases, J shed 10 bases, and the junction held 3 bases outside the gene matches. Germline CDR1 and CDR2: SNHLY and FYNNEI. CDR3 length: 11 amino acids. The CDR3 DNA sequence: TGTGCCAGCAGGACTAGCTCCGAGCAGTTCTTC. This sequence encodes CASRTSSEQFF.

This clonotype was observed a few times. The rearrangement uses TRBV15 and TRBJ2-1; D may be TRBD2 (6 bases). Trimming left V 0 bases short and J 8 bases short, with 8 bases between. Looked up from germline, CDR1 is LNHNV and CDR2 is YYDKDF (reference sequence). The CDR3 has 13 residues. CDR3 in DNA: TGTGCCACCAGCAGAGAGGAGGGAGATGAGCAGTTCTTC. Translating it yields CATSREEGDEQFF.

The sample holds many counts of this clonotype. This chain joins TRBV9 and TRBJ2-1; D ambiguous. The CDR3 length is 14 residues. Germline lookup yields CDR1 SGDLS and CDR2 YYNGEE. The V and J ends lost 3 bases and 4 bases respectively, with 11 bases between them. CDR3 DNA: TGTGCCAGCAGCGCCCCGTCGAGGTACAATGAGCAGTTCTTC. Its translation is CASSAPSRYNEQFF. The whole variable domain, remainder taken from reference TRBV9 and TRBJ2-1, is DSGVTQTPKHLITATGQRVTLRCSPRSGDLSVYWYQQSLDQGLQFLIQYYNGEERAKGNILERFSAQQFPDLHSELNLSSLELGDSALYFCASSAPSRYNEQFFGPGTRLTVL.

The sample holds many counts of this clonotype. V usage is TRBV11-2 and J usage is TRBJ2-7, with 8 bases matching TRBD1. Germline values: CDR1 SGHAT, CDR2 FQNNGV. The CDR3 is made up of 13 amino acids. V lost 0 bases and J lost 12; bases outside the gene matches: 7. Here the CDR3 reads CASSLDRGQGAYF. CDR3 nucleotide sequence: TGTGCCAGCAGCTTAGATCGAGGACAGGGTGCGTACTTC.

In this sample, this clonotype turned up a few times. The chain couples TRBV9 to TRBJ1-1, with a tentative D call TRBD1 (5 bases). CDR1 is SGDLS, CDR2 YYNGEE, per germline. V was pared by 4 bases and J by 11 bases, with 12 bases between. The CDR3 runs 11 residues. The CDR3 protein is CASSFDGTAFF. The CDR3 DNA reads TGTGCCAGCAGCTTCGACGGGACGGCTTTCTTT.

This clonotype was found a few times. V is TRBV5-4 and J is TRBJ1-1; 10 positions agree with TRBD1. The CDR3 extends over 15 amino acids. V gave up 4 bases and J gave up 1 base; unmatched junction bases: 4. Germline CDR1 reads SGHNT; CDR2 reads YYREEE (reference sequence). This CDR3 is CASSETGGWNTEAFF. CDR3 sequence (DNA): TGTGCCAGCAGCGAGACAGGGGGCTGGAACACTGAAGCTTTCTTT. Using reference TRBV5-4 and TRBJ1-1 for the parts outside the CDR3, the full variable domain is ETGVTQSPTHLIKTRGQQVTLRCSSQSGHNTVSWYQQALGQGPQFIFQYYREEENGRGNFPPRFSGLQFPNYSSELNVNALELDDSALYLCASSETGGWNTEAFFGQGTRLTVV.

This clonotype was seen more than once but under ten times. The chain combines TRBV20-1 with TRBJ2-7; D unclear. CDR3 length: 11 amino acids. V lost 3 bases to trimming and J lost 5 bases, with 8 bases between them. CDR1 and CDR2 from the germline V gene are DFQATT and SNEGSKA (reference sequence). CDR3: CSASYRDEQYF. The CDR3 DNA reads as TGCAGTGCTAGTTATCGGGACGAGCAGTACTTC.

The chain uses TRBV20-1 and TRBJ1-5, with D unresolved. CDR3 length: 13 amino acids. V was trimmed by 1 base and J by 3 bases, leaving 7 bases between them. Looked up from germline, CDR1 is DFQATT and CDR2 is SNEGSKA (reference sequence). In DNA form, the CDR3 reads TGCAGTGCTAGAGGTGCAACCAATCAGCCCCAGCATTTT. It codes for CSARGATNQPQHF.

This clonotype was seen more than once but under ten times. The rearrangement uses TRBV7-8 and TRBJ2-1; D is unclear. The CDR3 is 16 amino acids. Germline V gives CDR1 SGHVS, CDR2 FQNEAQ. Trimming took off 5 bases at V and 2 bases at J, with 16 bases between the two ends. In DNA, the CDR3 is TGTGCCAGCAGCAAAGACCCGGGTAGGCCCTACAATGAGCAGTTCTTC. It is translated as CASSKDPGRPYNEQFF.

The chain uses TRBV29-1 and TRBJ2-5; 8 bases map to TRBD2. The CDR3 totals 11 residues. Germline trimming cut 5 bases from V and 5 bases from J; bases unmatched to any gene: 1. Germline V CDR1 and CDR2: SQVTM, ANQGSEA. CDR3 sequence: CSVTGGETQYF. CDR3 coding DNA: TGCAGCGTTACGGGAGGGGAGACCCAGTACTTC. Combining the CDR3 with reference TRBV29-1 and TRBJ2-5 gives the whole variable domain SAVISQKPSRDICQRGTSLTIQCQVDSQVTMMFWYRQQPGQSLTLIATANQGSEATYESGFVIDKFPISRPNLTFSTLTVSNMSPEDSSIYLCSVTGGETQYFGPGTRLLVL.

This clonotype has at least ten counts. The chain combines TRBV7-2 with TRBJ2-1; D unresolved. This CDR3 comprises 17 residues. Germline loops: CDR1 SGHTA, CDR2 FQGNSA. Trimming took off 0 bases at V and 1 base at J, with 13 bases between the two ends. The CDR3 DNA reads as TGTGCCAGCAGCTTAGCGGGGTACACGAGGTCCTACAATGAGCAGTTCTTC. Encoded protein: CASSLAGYTRSYNEQFF.

This clonotype has at least ten counts. The CDR3 protein is CASSSLAGGPSDTQYF. The CDR3 coding sequence is TGTGCCAGCAGCTCTCTAGCGGGAGGGCCTTCAGATACGCAGTATTTT. The genes are TRBV7-9 and TRBJ2-3, with 12 bases lining up with TRBD2. The V and J ends lost 4 bases and 4 bases, in that order; junction bases with no gene match: 6. The CDR3 has 16 residues. Looked up from germline, CDR1 is SEHNR and CDR2 is FQNEAQ (reference sequence).